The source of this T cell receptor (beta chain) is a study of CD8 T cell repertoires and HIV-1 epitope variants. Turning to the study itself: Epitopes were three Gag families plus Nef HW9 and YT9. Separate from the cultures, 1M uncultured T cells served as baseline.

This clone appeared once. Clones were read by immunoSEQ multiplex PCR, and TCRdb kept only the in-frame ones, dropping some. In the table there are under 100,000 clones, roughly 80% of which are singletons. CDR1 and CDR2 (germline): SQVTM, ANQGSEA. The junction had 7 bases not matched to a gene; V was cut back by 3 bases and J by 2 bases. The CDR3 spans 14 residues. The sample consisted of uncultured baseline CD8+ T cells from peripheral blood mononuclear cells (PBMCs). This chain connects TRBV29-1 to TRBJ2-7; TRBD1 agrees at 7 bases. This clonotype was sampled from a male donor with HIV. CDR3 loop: CSVESGDRAYEQYF. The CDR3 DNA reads TGCAGCGTTGAGAGCGGCGACAGGGCCTACGAGCAGTACTTC.